What follows are 22 T cell receptor beta chains derived from one specimen sequenced in a study of blood T cell repertoires in COVID-19. The method was immunoSEQ multiplex PCR; TCRdb's version includes in-frame clones alone and lacks a portion of them. The table includes 200,000 or so clones, approximately 86% detected once. The sequenced material came from peripheral blood. The receptors originated from a man aged 65-85 years with active or convalescent COVID-19.

The chain is built from TRBV30 and TRBJ1-4; 7 nucleotides agree with TRBD1. CDR1 is GTSNPN, CDR2 SVGIG, per germline (reference sequence). CDR3 length: 14 residues. Trimming removed 2 bases from V and 7 bases from J; junction bases left unmatched: 7. CDR3 region: CAWSRGLHGEKLFF. CDR3 sequence (DNA): TGTGCCTGGAGTAGGGGGCTCCACGGTGAAAAACTGTTTTTT.

J is TRBJ2-2 and V is TRBV18; D is possibly TRBD2 (5 bases). This CDR3 contains 18 residues. In germline, CDR1 is KGHSH, CDR2 LQKENI. The ends were cut back, 3 bases at V and 1 base at J, with 18 bases in the middle. CDR3 DNA sequence: TGTGCCAGCTCACCCAGCACGCCAGGACTGATGAACACCGGGGAGCTGTTTTTT. Encoded protein: CASSPSTPGLMNTGELFF.

In its sample, this clone was seen a few times. The sample contains more than one DNA sequence encoding this CDR3. The J gene is TRBJ1-2, the V gene TRBV28, with 8 bases fitting TRBD1. Losses at the gene ends were 6 bases for V and 2 bases for J; bases not matched to a gene: 2. Looked up from germline, CDR1 is MDHEN and CDR2 is SYDVKM. This CDR3 comprises 13 residues. CDR3 loop: CASSRDRNYGYTF. The CDR3 coding sequence is TGTGCCAGCAGCCGGGACAGGAACTATGGCTACACCTTC.

The chain is built from TRBV7-8 and TRBJ2-7, with 7 bases aligning to TRBD1. With V trimmed by 3 bases and J by 3 bases, 2 bases remained unmatched. This CDR3 contains 13 residues. Germline values: CDR1 SGHVS, CDR2 FQNEAQ. For the CDR3, the DNA is TGTGCCAGCAGCTTTGGGACAGTCTACGAGCAGTACTTC. Translated: CASSFGTVYEQYF.

The chain has TRBV7-2 and TRBJ1-2; D unclear. This CDR3 spans 13 amino acids. Germline loops: CDR1 SGHTA, CDR2 FQGNSA. Deletions cut 5 bases from V and 0 bases from J, with 7 bases between. This chain's CDR3 is CASSSPTNYGYTF. The CDR3 DNA sequence: TGTGCCAGCAGCAGCCCTACTAACTATGGCTACACCTTC.

This clone was counted a single time. The chain uses TRBV3-1 (or the pseudogene TRBV3-2) and TRBJ2-7, with TRBD2 identical over 7 bases. The trim removed 0 bases at V and 2 bases at J, leaving 4 bases unmatched. The CDR3 extends over 15 amino acids. The germline CDR1 and CDR2 sequences are LGHDT and YNNKEL (reference sequence). Here the CDR3 reads CASSQDPRGAYEQYF. CDR3 nucleotide sequence: TGTGCCAGCAGCCAAGATCCTCGGGGGGCCTACGAGCAGTACTTC.

The chain employs TRBV7-9 and TRBJ2-7; TRBD2 matches 8 bases. In germline, CDR1 is SEHNR, CDR2 FQNEAQ (reference sequence). CDR3 length: 14 residues. J lost 6 bases, V lost 0 bases, and 4 bases had no gene match. DNA of the CDR3: TGTGCCAGCAGCTTAGCGGGACTAGTACTCGAGCAGTACTTC. This translates into CASSLAGLVLEQYF. The full variable domain, in which reference TRBV7-9 and TRBJ2-7 provide the parts outside the CDR3, is DTGVSQNPRHKITKRGQNVTFRCDPISEHNRLYWYRQTLGQGPEFLTYFQNEAQLEKSRLLSDRFSAERPKGSFSTLEIQRTEQGDSAMYLCASSLAGLVLEQYFGPGTRLTVT.

The rearrangement joins TRBV20-1 to TRBJ1-3; D is unclear. CDR1 is DFQATT, CDR2 SNEGSKA, per germline (reference sequence). The V end lost 6 bases, the J end lost 4 bases, and 7 bases lay between the germline ends. CDR3 length equals 11 residues. In DNA, the CDR3 is TGCAGTGCAAGCCAAGGAAACACCATATATTTT. Translation gives CSASQGNTIYF.

The chain joins TRBV6-2 or TRBV6-3 to TRBJ2-7, with 14 bases identical to TRBD2. Trimming took 4 bases from V and 3 from J; bases not matched to a gene: 11. The V gene's germline CDR1 is MNHEY and CDR2 SVGEGT. The CDR3 sequence is 18 residues long. CDR3: CASSSPPGLAGGYYEQYF. CDR3 coding DNA: TGTGCCAGCAGTTCCCCCCCAGGACTAGCGGGAGGCTACTACGAGCAGTACTTC.

A remark on this clone: This sample also contains other DNA sequences that code for the same CDR3. The chain combines TRBV7-2 with TRBJ1-3; D is undetermined. This CDR3 has 15 residues. The germline V gene encodes CDR1 SGHTA and CDR2 FQGNSA. V was trimmed by 1 base and J by 4 bases, leaving 11 bases between them. CDR3: CASSLVGGSGNTIYF. The CDR3 bases are TGTGCCAGCAGCTTAGTTGGCGGTAGCGGAAACACCATATATTTT.

V is TRBV5-1 and J is TRBJ2-5, with D tentatively TRBD1 (7 bases). In germline, CDR1 is SGHRS, CDR2 YFSETQ. V was pared by 0 bases and J by 4 bases, with 13 bases between. The CDR3 covers 15 residues. CDR3 nucleotides: TGCGCCAGCAGCTTGGGGCGGCAGGGGGGAGAGACCCAGTACTTC. Protein product: CASSLGRQGGETQYF.

The chain carries TRBV2 and TRBJ1-5; D remains ambiguous. CDR3 length: 14 residues. In germline, CDR1 is SNHLY, CDR2 FYNNEI. V was clipped by 6 bases and J by 7 bases, with 16 bases between them. The CDR3 here is CASRGSVSGQPQHF. CDR3 DNA: TGTGCCAGCAGGGGTTCAGTGAGCGGACAGCCCCAGCATTTT.

This chain connects TRBV24-1 to TRBJ1-2; D gene unclear. The germline gives CDR1 KGHDR, CDR2 SFDVKD. Trimming took 12 bases from V and 4 from J, leaving 23 bases between them. This CDR3 contains 15 residues. Here the CDR3 DNA reads TGTGCCCCCCTCAGAGGGCCCCCCGAGCCCTATGGCTACACCTTC. Protein: CAPLRGPPEPYGYTF.

This clone is a singleton in its sample. The chain recombines TRBV7-2 with TRBJ1-2; D might be TRBD1 (6 bases). Trimming left V 5 bases short and J 6 bases short, with 13 bases between. This CDR3 spans 13 amino acids. Looked up from germline, CDR1 is SGHTA and CDR2 is FQGNSA. The CDR3 loop reads CASSPAGTNGYTF. CDR3 DNA: TGTGCCAGCAGCCCGGCCGGGACAAATGGCTACACCTTC.

V usage is TRBV3-1 (or the pseudogene TRBV3-2) and J usage is TRBJ2-4; 9 bases line up with TRBD2. CDR3 size: 15 residues. V dropped 1 base and J dropped 7; count of bases not matched to a gene: 5. Germline lookup yields CDR1 LGHDT and CDR2 YNNKEL (reference sequence). CDR3 nucleotides: TGTGCCAGCAGCCAAGGGCGGGGGGGCCCGAACATTCAGTACTTC. It translates to CASSQGRGGPNIQYF.

V usage is TRBV6-6 and J usage is TRBJ1-2; TRBD1 matches at 9 bases. This CDR3 is built from 13 residues. CDR1 and CDR2 (germline): MNHNY, SVGAGI (reference sequence). V shed 7 bases, J shed 6 bases, and the junction held 6 bases outside the gene matches. The CDR3 coding sequence is TGTGCCAGCATCCCACAGGGGGCCGATGGCTACACCTTC. It is translated as CASIPQGADGYTF.

The chain combines TRBV6-4 with TRBJ1-4; D gene ambiguous. V was clipped by 8 bases and J by 6 bases, with 7 bases between them. Germline V gene lookup returns CDR1 MRHNA and CDR2 SNTAGT. The CDR3 totals 11 residues. The DNA for the CDR3 is TGTGCCAGCGCCGCGGATGAAAAACTGTTTTTT. This encodes CASAADEKLFF.

The CDR3 region is CAWSLGANYGYTF. CDR3 nucleotides: TGTGCCTGGAGCCTGGGAGCTAACTATGGCTACACCTTC. The chain recombines TRBV30 with TRBJ1-2; D gene uncertain. V lost 3 bases, J lost 0 bases, and 8 bases lay in between. Germline loops: CDR1 GTSNPN, CDR2 SVGIG (reference sequence). There are 13 residues in the CDR3.

The chain joins TRBV2 to TRBJ2-5, with D perhaps matching TRBD1 (6 bases). Deletions cut 8 bases from V and 0 bases from J, with 13 bases between. The germline CDR1 and CDR2 sequences are SNHLY and FYNNEI. This CDR3 is 14 amino acids long. CDR3 protein: CASLRGQNQETQYF. In nucleotides, the CDR3 is TGTGCCAGCCTCCGTGGACAGAACCAAGAGACCCAGTACTTC.

The chain recombines TRBV27 with TRBJ2-3, with TRBD2 matching over 14 bases. Germline V gene lookup returns CDR1 MNHEY and CDR2 SMNVEV (reference sequence). After removal of 2 bases from V and 5 bases from J, the junction contained 3 bases not matched to a gene. The CDR3 extends over 16 amino acids. The CDR3 here is CASSLTGLAGGDTQYF. The CDR3 region has the DNA TGTGCCAGCAGTTTAACAGGACTAGCGGGGGGAGATACGCAGTATTTT.

The CDR3 DNA follows: TGTGCCAGCAGCCGACATCGGGATAAATTGGGCTACACCTTC. Translation gives CASSRHRDKLGYTF. The chain has TRBV6-2 or TRBV6-3 and TRBJ1-2; D unclear. The ends were cut back, 6 bases at V and 8 bases at J, with 19 bases in the middle. The CDR3 has 14 amino acids. Per germline, CDR1 MNHEY and CDR2 SVGEGT.

As to this clone: The junction departs from the called germline gene at one end, perhaps through a read error. The J gene is TRBJ2-5, the V gene TRBV6-1; 7 bases are a match to TRBD2. The CDR3 totals 15 residues. Germline V gene lookup returns CDR1 MNHNS and CDR2 SASEGT. CDR3 amino acids: CASSEAVLAWETQYF. The CDR3 bases are TGTGCCAGCAGCGAAGCTGTACTAGCGTGGGAGACCCAGTACTTC.